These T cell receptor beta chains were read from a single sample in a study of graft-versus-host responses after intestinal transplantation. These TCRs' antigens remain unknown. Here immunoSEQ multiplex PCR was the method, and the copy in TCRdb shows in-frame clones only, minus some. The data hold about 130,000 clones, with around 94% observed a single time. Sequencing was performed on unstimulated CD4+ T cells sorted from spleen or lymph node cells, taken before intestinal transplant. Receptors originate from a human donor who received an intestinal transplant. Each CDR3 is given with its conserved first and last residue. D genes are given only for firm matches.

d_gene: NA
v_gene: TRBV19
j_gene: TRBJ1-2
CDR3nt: TGTGCCAGTAGTATACAGGGTAGAGGTGGCTACACCTTC
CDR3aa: CASSIQGRGGYTF

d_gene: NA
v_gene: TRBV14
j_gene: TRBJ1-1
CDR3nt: TGTGCCAGCAGCCAACCTAGGGGGGAGACTGAAGCTTTCTTT
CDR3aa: CASSQPRGETEAFF

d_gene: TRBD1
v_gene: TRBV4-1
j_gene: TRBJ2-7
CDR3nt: TGCGCCAGCAGCCCAGGGACAGGGGGGCACGAGCAGTACTTC
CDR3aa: CASSPGTGGHEQYF

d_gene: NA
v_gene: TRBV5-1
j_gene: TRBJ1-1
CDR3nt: TGCGCCAGCAGCTTGGCTCCCGGGGCCGGGGGAAATGAAGCTTTCTTT
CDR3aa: CASSLAPGAGGNEAFF

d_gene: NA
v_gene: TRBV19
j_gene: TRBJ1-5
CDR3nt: TGTGCCAGTAGTCGCCTGATTAATCAGCCCCAGCATTTT
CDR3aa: CASSRLINQPQHF

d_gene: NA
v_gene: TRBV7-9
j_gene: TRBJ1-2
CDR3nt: TGTGCCAGCAGCTTACTCCCAGCGCGTACTAACTATGGCTACACCTTC
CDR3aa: CASSLLPARTNYGYTF

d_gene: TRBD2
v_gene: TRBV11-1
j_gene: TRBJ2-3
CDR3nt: TGTGCCAGCAGCTTATCCGGGACTACTGGCACAGATACGCAGTATTTT
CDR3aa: CASSLSGTTGTDTQYF

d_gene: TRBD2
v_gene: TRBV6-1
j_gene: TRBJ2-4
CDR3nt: TGTGCCAGCAGTGAAGCGCTTCCTAGCGGGGGAGACATTCAGTACTTC
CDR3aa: CASSEALPSGGDIQYF

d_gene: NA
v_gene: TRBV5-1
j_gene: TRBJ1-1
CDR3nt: TGCGCCAGCAGCACCCCGTGGGGGAACCAAGCTTTCTTT
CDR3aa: CASSTPWGNQAFF

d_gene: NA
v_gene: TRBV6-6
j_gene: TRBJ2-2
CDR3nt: TGTGCCAGCAGTTACGGGCAGATAACCGGGGAGCTGTTTTTT
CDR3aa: CASSYGQITGELFF

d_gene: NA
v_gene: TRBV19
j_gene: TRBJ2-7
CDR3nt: TGTGCCAGTAGTATTCCCCAGGAGCGCCCAAGTTTATACTTC
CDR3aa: CASSIPQERPSLYF